The 15 T cell receptor beta chains presented below share a single source sample, sequenced in a study of blood T cell repertoires in COVID-19. Method: immunoSEQ multiplex PCR; TCRdb's copy keeps in-frame clones and lacks some. Of approximately 100,000 clones listed, approximately 84% are singletons. Input material: peripheral blood. These receptors were taken from a woman aged 55-70 years with acute or convalescent COVID-19.

The chain couples TRBV6-4 to TRBJ1-5; D is unclear. The CDR3 totals 15 residues. Looked up from germline, CDR1 is MRHNA and CDR2 is SNTAGT. V was shortened by 5 bases and J by 2 bases, with 13 bases between the two germline ends. In nucleotides, the CDR3 is TGTGCCAGCAGTCCCGACGGGGTCGGCAATCAGCCCCAGCATTTT. It encodes CASSPDGVGNQPQHF.

The rearrangement links TRBV9 to TRBJ2-2, with TRBD2 matching 11 bases. The germline gives CDR1 SGDLS, CDR2 YYNGEE. After removal of 4 bases from V and 5 bases from J, the junction contained 7 bases not matched to a gene. The CDR3 has 16 residues. DNA of the CDR3: TGTGCCAGCAGCAAGACTAGCGGGATAGGAACCGGGGAGCTGTTTTTT. Translating it yields CASSKTSGIGTGELFF.

The chain is built from TRBV4-2 and TRBJ1-6; the D gene is possibly TRBD1 (6 bases). The CDR3 loop spans 14 amino acids. Looked up from germline, CDR1 is LGHNA and CDR2 is YNFKEQ. Between the trimmed V and J ends, which lost 6 bases and 6 bases, there was a span of 12 bases. The CDR3 sequence: CASRPDSSNSPLHF. CDR3 nucleotides: TGTGCCAGCAGGCCGGACAGCTCTAATTCACCCCTCCACTTT.

This sequence joins TRBV30 and TRBJ1-4, with 8 bases identical to TRBD1. V gave up 4 bases and J gave up 6 bases; unmatched junction bases: 4. Germline CDR1 is GTSNPN and CDR2 is SVGIG (reference sequence). The CDR3 extends over 13 amino acids. Here the CDR3 DNA reads TGTGCCTGGACCAGGGGGCGGCATGAAAAACTGTTTTTT. This codes for CAWTRGRHEKLFF.

The rearrangement uses TRBV3-1 (or the pseudogene TRBV3-2) and TRBJ2-1; 9 nucleotides align to TRBD2. V lost 3 bases to trimming and J lost 8 bases; unmatched junction nucleotides: 8. The CDR3 spans 15 residues. Per germline, CDR1 LGHDT and CDR2 YNNKEL (reference sequence). CDR3 loop: CASSQGAGGLDEQFF. The DNA for the CDR3 is TGTGCCAGCAGCCAGGGAGCGGGGGGATTGGATGAGCAGTTCTTC.

This chain links TRBV10-3 with TRBJ1-1; D may be TRBD1 (6 bases). The CDR3 sequence is 12 residues long. Germline V gene sequence: CDR1 ENHRY, CDR2 SYGVKD. Trimming took off 8 bases at V and 10 bases at J, with 17 bases between the two ends. The CDR3 DNA follows: TGTGCCATCGGAACCAACCTAGGGGGAGCTTTCTTT. Residues: CAIGTNLGGAFF.

This clone has a single count. The chain uses TRBV2 and TRBJ2-5, with TRBD2 identical over 11 bases. V trimming: 4 bases; J trimming: 4 bases; junction bases outside the gene matches: 2. Per the germline V gene, CDR1 is SNHLY and CDR2 is FYNNEI. The CDR3 is 14 amino acids. CDR3 sequence reads: CASSVLAGGETQYF. The CDR3 coding sequence is TGTGCCAGCAGTGTGCTAGCGGGGGGAGAGACCCAGTACTTC.

Only a few counts were recorded for this clone. This sequence joins TRBV7-9 and TRBJ2-1; 15 nucleotides align to TRBD2. CDR1 is SEHNR, CDR2 FQNEAQ, per germline (reference sequence). V gave up 5 bases and J gave up 4 bases; unmatched junction bases: 9. The CDR3 is made up of 18 amino acids. The CDR3 DNA reads TGTGCCAGCAGCCCAGAGGGGACTAGCGGGGGGCCGTACAATGAGCAGTTCTTC. Translation: CASSPEGTSGGPYNEQFF.

The V call is TRBV23-1, the J call TRBJ1-2; the match to TRBD1 covers 10 bases. TRBV23-1 has ORF status, its function being uncertain. The CDR3 spans 15 residues. V shed 6 bases and J 5 bases; nucleotides not matched to a gene: 9. The CDR3 DNA reads TGCGCCAGCAGATGGAACGGGACAGGGGCATATGGCTACACCTTC. This translates into CASRWNGTGAYGYTF.

The rearrangement joins TRBV7-3 to TRBJ2-5, with 11 bases matching TRBD1. Germline CDR1 and CDR2: SGHTA and FQGTGA. The length of the CDR3 is 16 residues. The V gene end was trimmed by 5 bases and the J gene end by 5 bases; junction bases not matched to a gene: 10. The CDR3 DNA sequence: TGTGCCAGCAGCGCCACCGGGACAGGGGGGCCGGAGACCCAGTACTTC. Residues: CASSATGTGGPETQYF.

V is TRBV27 and J is TRBJ1-4; D may be TRBD1 (5 bases). The CDR3 loop spans 14 amino acids. Trimming removed 8 bases at V and 7 bases at J, with 17 bases between. Per the germline V gene, CDR1 is MNHEY and CDR2 is SMNVEV (reference sequence). CDR3: CASRQGTGSEKLFF. CDR3 nucleotide sequence: TGTGCCAGCCGCCAGGGTACAGGTAGTGAAAAACTGTTTTTT. Together with reference TRBV27 and TRBJ1-4, the CDR3 gives the full variable domain: EAQVTQNPRYLITVTGKKLTVTCSQNMNHEYMSWYRQDPGLGLRQIYYSMNVEVTDKGDVPEGYKVSRKEKRNFPLILESPSPNQTSLYFCASRQGTGSEKLFFGSGTQLSVL.

CDR3 amino acids: CTSSQAPRQGPTYGYTF. For the CDR3, the DNA is TGCACCAGCAGCCAAGCTCCCCGACAGGGGCCAACCTATGGCTACACCTTC. The genes are TRBV1 and TRBJ1-2; TRBD1, the table's D call, lacks a check against the DNA. TRBV1 is reported as a pseudogene. The CDR3 has 17 amino acids.

The genes are TRBV28 and TRBJ2-2, with 10 positions matching TRBD2. Losses at the gene ends were 7 bases for V and 0 bases for J; bases not matched to a gene: 5. This CDR3 is built from 16 residues. CDR1 is MDHEN and CDR2 is SYDVKM in the germline V gene. The CDR3 region has the DNA TGTGCCAGCACCCGAGCGGGGGGGACGAACACCGGGGAGCTGTTTTTT. Its translation is CASTRAGGTNTGELFF.

The chain carries TRBV7-2 and TRBJ1-4, with TRBD1 matching 8 bases. J lost 7 bases, V lost 3 bases, and 4 bases had no gene match. CDR1 SGHTA and CDR2 FQGNSA come from the germline V gene. The CDR3 runs 14 residues. CDR3 coding DNA: TGTGCCAGCAGCTTGCGACAGGGGAGTGAAAAACTGTTTTTT. Protein product: CASSLRQGSEKLFF. The full variable domain, with the rest looked up from reference TRBV7-2 and TRBJ1-4, is GAGVSQSPSNKVTEKGKDVELRCDPISGHTALYWYRQSLGQGLEFLIYFQGNSAPDKSGLPSDRFSAERTGGSVSTLTIQRTQQEDSAVYLCASSLRQGSEKLFFGSGTQLSVL.

This chain joins TRBV7-3 and TRBJ2-1; 9 bases are shared with TRBD1. Germline-derived CDR1 and CDR2 are SGHTA and FQGTGA. The CDR3 length is 14 residues. V lost 5 bases and J lost 8; bases outside the gene matches: 7. The CDR3 is CASSPGTGSHEQFF. The CDR3 DNA is TGTGCCAGCAGCCCGGGGACAGGGAGCCATGAGCAGTTCTTC.